The 28 T cell receptor beta chains below were found in one sample sequenced in a study of blood T cell repertoires in COVID-19. Using immunoSEQ multiplex PCR, the repertoire was profiled, and TCRdb retains in-frame clones only, with some absent. Of about 110,000 clones in the sample, 70% to 90% were seen once. Sequences were obtained from peripheral blood. These receptors originate from a woman aged 45-60 years with acute or convalescent COVID-19.

This clone has just one count. The chain combines TRBV19 with TRBJ2-3; possibly TRBD2 for D (5 bases). CDR3 length: 16 amino acids. Trimming removed 5 bases from V and 5 bases from J, with 20 bases in between. Germline loops: CDR1 LNHDA, CDR2 SQIVND (reference sequence). CDR3 residues: CASSRSLRDGKDTQYF. CDR3 sequence (DNA): TGTGCCAGTAGTCGGTCGCTTCGGGATGGTAAAGATACGCAGTATTTT.

This chain links TRBV5-1 with TRBJ1-1; 7 nucleotides line up with TRBD1. Germline V lookup: CDR1 SGHRS, CDR2 YFSETQ. J lost 7 bases, V lost 6 bases, and 9 bases had no gene match. The CDR3 length is 13 residues. The CDR3 coding sequence is TGCGCCAGCACCGGAACAGGGGCTGGTGAAGCTTTCTTT. Translated: CASTGTGAGEAFF.

V is TRBV5-8 and J is TRBJ1-1, with TRBD1 as a possible D gene (5 bases). The length of the CDR3 is 13 residues. V dropped 2 bases and J dropped 1 base, with 6 bases sitting between them. Looked up from germline, CDR1 is SGHTS and CDR2 is YDEGEE. The CDR3 nucleotides read TGTGCCAGCAGCTTAACAGGGAACACTGAAGCTTTCTTT. It codes for CASSLTGNTEAFF.

This clone was observed once. The chain uses TRBV3-1 (or the pseudogene TRBV3-2) and TRBJ1-5; D gene ambiguous. The V gene's germline CDR1 is LGHDT and CDR2 YNNKEL (reference sequence). V gave up 3 bases and J gave up 4 bases, with 10 bases separating them. The CDR3 totals 14 residues. The CDR3 is CASSQMAGNQPQHF. CDR3 bases: TGTGCCAGCAGCCAGATGGCAGGTAATCAGCCCCAGCATTTT.

This clone was seen a few times. The V gene is TRBV29-1, the J gene TRBJ2-7, with TRBD1 as a possible D gene (5 bases). V was shortened by 8 bases and J by 0 bases, with 14 bases between the two germline ends. The CDR3 spans 13 residues. The V gene's germline CDR1 is SQVTM and CDR2 ANQGSEA. Here the CDR3 reads CSSRQGSSYEQYF. The CDR3 coding sequence is TGCAGCTCACGTCAGGGAAGCTCCTACGAGCAGTACTTC.

This clone was seen more than once but under ten times. The chain has TRBV5-6 and TRBJ1-6; D may be TRBD1 (6 bases). Trimming removed 4 bases from V and 0 bases from J, with 14 bases in between. Per germline, CDR1 SGHDT and CDR2 YYEEEE. The CDR3 loop spans 17 amino acids. CDR3 sequence reads: CASSLDSLGSYNSPLHF. CDR3 in DNA: TGTGCCAGCAGCCTGGACAGTCTGGGCTCCTATAATTCACCCCTCCACTTT.

The V and J genes are TRBV2 and TRBJ2-2; 7 bases match TRBD2. With V trimmed by 6 bases and J by 1 base, 11 bases remained unmatched. CDR3 length: 17 amino acids. Germline CDR1 and CDR2: SNHLY and FYNNEI. The CDR3 DNA reads TGTGCCAGCAGGGAGGGTTTTGAGCGGGGGAACACCGGGGAGCTGTTTTTT. This gives the protein CASREGFERGNTGELFF.

The V and J genes are TRBV19 and TRBJ2-1; 7 bases agree with TRBD2. The junction had 1 base not matched to a gene; V was cut back by 1 base and J by 1 base. This CDR3 contains 15 residues. Germline V gives CDR1 LNHDA, CDR2 SQIVND (reference sequence). CDR3 nucleotides: TGTGCCAGTAGTATAGCGGGAGGATCCTACAATGAGCAGTTCTTC. This encodes CASSIAGGSYNEQFF. Using reference TRBV19 and TRBJ2-1 for the parts outside the CDR3, the full variable domain is DGGITQSPKYLFRKEGQNVTLSCEQNLNHDAMYWYRQDPGQGLRLIYYSQIVNDFQKGDIAEGYSVSREKKESFPLTVTSAQKNPTAFYLCASSIAGGSYNEQFFGPGTRLTVL.

The rearrangement links TRBV25-1 to TRBJ2-7; no clear D. The CDR3 totals 11 residues. Germline V lookup: CDR1 MGHDK, CDR2 SYGVNS. V was cut by 5 bases and J by 4 bases, with 6 bases left in between. The CDR3 DNA is TGTGCCAGCAGTAGAGTATACGAGCAGTACTTC. Its translation: CASSRVYEQYF.

The chain is built from TRBV5-8 and TRBJ1-5; no clear D gene. Trimming shortened V by 0 bases and J by 8 bases, and 12 bases separated the two germline ends. CDR1 SGHTS and CDR2 YDEGEE come from the germline V gene. CDR3 length equals 14 residues. In DNA, the CDR3 is TGTGCCAGCAGCTTGGGGGCGCAGAATGAGCCCCAGCATTTT. Protein product: CASSLGAQNEPQHF.

The chain carries TRBV4-1 and TRBJ2-3, with 10 bases aligning to TRBD2. After removal of 1 base from V and 7 bases from J, the junction contained 8 bases not matched to a gene. Germline V gene sequence: CDR1 MGHRA, CDR2 YSYEKL. The CDR3 loop spans 16 amino acids. The CDR3 coding sequence is TGCGCCAGCAGCCAAGCGGAGACTAGCGGGTGGAATACGCAGTATTTT. Translating gives CASSQAETSGWNTQYF.

This rearrangement joins TRBV5-4 to TRBJ2-7; 13 bases match TRBD2. The germline V gene has CDR1 SGHNT and CDR2 YYREEE (reference sequence). V gave up 3 bases and J gave up 7 bases; unmatched junction bases: 10. There are 16 residues in the CDR3. CDR3 in DNA: TGTGCCAGCAGCTCTTGGACTAGCGGGGGCCCGGGAGAGCAGTACTTC. This sequence encodes CASSSWTSGGPGEQYF.

The chain combines TRBV5-4 with TRBJ1-2; 8 bases agree with TRBD1. V lost 1 base to trimming and J lost 7 bases; unmatched junction nucleotides: 3. From germline, CDR1 is SGHNT and CDR2 YYREEE (reference sequence). This CDR3 contains 13 residues. The CDR3 region is CASSLWDRIGYTF. CDR3 nucleotides: TGTGCCAGCAGCTTGTGGGACAGGATTGGCTACACCTTC.

The V and J genes are TRBV18 and TRBJ2-5, with 7 bases fitting TRBD1. Germline values: CDR1 KGHSH, CDR2 LQKENI. This CDR3 contains 16 residues. After removal of 3 bases from V and 2 bases from J, the junction contained 9 bases not matched to a gene. CDR3 region: CASSPIPGQRQETQYF. The CDR3 coding sequence is TGTGCCAGCTCACCCATCCCGGGACAGCGGCAAGAGACCCAGTACTTC.

This clone was counted a single time. The V call is TRBV27, the J call TRBJ2-1; 9 nucleotides match TRBD2. V shed 2 bases and J 4 bases; nucleotides not matched to a gene: 6. The germline CDR1 and CDR2 sequences are MNHEY and SMNVEV (reference sequence). This CDR3 region has 16 residues. The CDR3 reads CASSLGREGPYNEQFF. The CDR3 nucleotides are TGTGCCAGCAGTTTAGGGCGGGAGGGCCCTTACAATGAGCAGTTCTTC.

CDR3 loop: CASSQLSGDDQGAPYEQYF. For the CDR3, the DNA is TGTGCCAGCAGCCAATTGTCTGGTGATGATCAGGGGGCTCCCTACGAGCAGTACTTC. V usage is TRBV3-1 (or the pseudogene TRBV3-2) and J usage is TRBJ2-7; TRBD1 matches 8 bases. Germline V gene data show CDR1 as LGHDT and CDR2 as YNNKEL (reference sequence). The V segment lost 2 bases and the J segment 2 bases; nucleotides outside the gene matches: 17. The CDR3 length is 19 residues.

The chain joins TRBV6-1 to TRBJ2-4, with D tentatively TRBD2 (5 bases). The CDR3 totals 14 residues. V lost 2 bases to trimming and J lost 9 bases, with 14 bases between them. CDR1 is MNHNS and CDR2 is SASEGT in the germline V gene. Written as DNA, the CDR3 is TGTGCCAGCAGTGAATATAAGGGAGAAGGCATTCAGTACTTC. Translated, it gives CASSEYKGEGIQYF.

The J gene is TRBJ2-1, the V gene TRBV10-3; the match to TRBD2 covers 12 bases. There are 17 residues in the CDR3. Germline assignment: CDR1 ENHRY and CDR2 SYGVKD. J was trimmed by 7 bases and V by 1 base; bases with no gene match: 8. The CDR3 sequence: CAISEFSSGGVLNEQFF. The DNA of the CDR3 is TGTGCCATCAGTGAGTTTTCTAGCGGGGGGGTCTTGAATGAGCAGTTCTTC.

The chain carries TRBV5-4 and TRBJ2-7; no clear D. Trimming removed 1 base at V and 1 base at J, with 9 bases between. CDR1 and CDR2 (germline): SGHNT, YYREEE (reference sequence). This CDR3 has 14 amino acids. CDR3 region: CASSLSVGSYEQYF. DNA of the CDR3: TGTGCCAGCAGCTTGTCCGTCGGGTCCTACGAGCAGTACTTC.

This clone was recorded only once. V is TRBV7-9 and J is TRBJ2-2, with TRBD2 matching 8 bases. The CDR3 consists of 15 residues. The germline V gene has CDR1 SEHNR and CDR2 FQNEAQ (reference sequence). V shed 4 bases and J 5 bases; nucleotides not matched to a gene: 6. In DNA, the CDR3 is TGTGCCAGCAGCTACCGGGGGGGCCGAACCGGGGAGCTGTTTTTT. Its translation is CASSYRGGRTGELFF.

This chain links TRBV10-1 with TRBJ2-1, with D perhaps matching TRBD2 (6 bases). CDR1 is WNHNN and CDR2 is SYGVQD in the germline V gene (reference sequence). The CDR3 has 15 residues. V lost 4 bases and J 6 bases, leaving 16 bases between the germline ends. The CDR3 DNA reads TGCGCCAGCAGTGTACAAGTTGGAGGGTCCAATGAGCAGTTCTTC. It yields the protein CASSVQVGGSNEQFF.

The chain carries TRBV19 and TRBJ2-7; D possibly corresponds to TRBD1 (5 bases). CDR1 is LNHDA and CDR2 is SQIVND in the germline V gene (reference sequence). V was pared by 3 bases and J by 4 bases, with 10 bases between. The CDR3 is made up of 13 amino acids. The CDR3 coding sequence is TGTGCCAGTAGTATTGGAACAGGATACGAGCAGTACTTC. Translating it yields CASSIGTGYEQYF.

The chain recombines TRBV28 with TRBJ2-5; the match to TRBD2 covers 14 bases. V gave up 5 bases and J gave up 5 bases; unmatched junction bases: 16. Per the germline V gene, CDR1 is MDHEN and CDR2 is SYDVKM. The CDR3 sequence is 19 residues long. The CDR3 reads CASSDTRTGTSGSRETQYF. For the CDR3, the DNA is TGTGCCAGCAGTGACACGCGGACCGGGACTAGCGGGAGCCGGGAGACCCAGTACTTC.

The chain uses TRBV5-4 and TRBJ1-6; TRBD1 agrees at 11 bases. Germline CDR1 reads SGHNT; CDR2 reads YYREEE (reference sequence). Losses at the gene ends were 2 bases for V and 7 bases for J; bases not matched to a gene: 2. The length of the CDR3 is 15 residues. DNA of the CDR3: TGTGCCAGCAGCTTTAGGACAGGGGGCAATTCACCCCTCCACTTT. Amino acid sequence: CASSFRTGGNSPLHF.

This chain joins TRBV6-2 or TRBV6-3 and TRBJ1-1, with a possible D match to TRBD1 (6 bases). Trimming took off 5 bases at V and 5 bases at J, with 12 bases between the two ends. The CDR3 sequence is 13 residues long. The germline gives CDR1 MNHEY, CDR2 SVGEGT. CDR3 loop: CASSPTGWTEAFF. CDR3 coding DNA: TGTGCCAGCAGTCCGACAGGATGGACTGAAGCTTTCTTT.

The chain joins TRBV4-1 to TRBJ1-2, with no clear D. Deletions cut 1 base from V and 2 bases from J, with 14 bases between. Germline values: CDR1 MGHRA, CDR2 YSYEKL. CDR3 length equals 16 residues. CDR3 region: CASSQVPPSGNYGYTF. In DNA, the CDR3 is TGCGCCAGCAGCCAAGTCCCTCCATCGGGGAACTATGGCTACACCTTC.

As concerns this clone: The same CDR3 arises from other DNA sequences in this sample as well. The chain joins TRBV7-2 to TRBJ2-3; D ambiguous. This CDR3 comprises 12 residues. Looked up from germline, CDR1 is SGHTA and CDR2 is FQGNSA. V lost 5 bases to trimming and J lost 2 bases, with 5 bases between them. In DNA, the CDR3 is TGTGCCAGCAGCCCGTACACAGATACGCAGTATTTT. Translated: CASSPYTDTQYF. The variable domain in full, completed from reference TRBV7-2 and TRBJ2-3, reads GAGVSQSPSNKVTEKGKDVELRCDPISGHTALYWYRQSLGQGLEFLIYFQGNSAPDKSGLPSDRFSAERTGGSVSTLTIQRTQQEDSAVYLCASSPYTDTQYFGPGTRLTVL.

The V gene is TRBV7-2, the J gene TRBJ1-6, with 7 nucleotides matching TRBD1. Germline CDR1 reads SGHTA; CDR2 reads FQGNSA. The length of the CDR3 is 18 residues. Germline trimming cut 0 bases from V and 11 bases from J; bases unmatched to any gene: 16. The CDR3 nucleotides read TGTGCCAGCAGCTTAGCGGTGGCAGGGGGTTCCCTCTTGACACCCCTCCACTTT. This sequence encodes CASSLAVAGGSLLTPLHF.